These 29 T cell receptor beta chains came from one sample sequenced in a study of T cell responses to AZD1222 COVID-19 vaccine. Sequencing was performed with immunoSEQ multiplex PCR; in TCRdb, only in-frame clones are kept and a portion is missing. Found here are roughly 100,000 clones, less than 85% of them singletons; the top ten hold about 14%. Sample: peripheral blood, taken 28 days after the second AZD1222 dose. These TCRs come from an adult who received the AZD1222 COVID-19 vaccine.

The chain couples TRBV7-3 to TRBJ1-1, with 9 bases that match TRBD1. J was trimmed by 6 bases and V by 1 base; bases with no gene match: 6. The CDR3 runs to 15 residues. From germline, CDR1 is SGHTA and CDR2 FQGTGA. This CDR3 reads CASSLIPGQGSEAFF. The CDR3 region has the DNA TGTGCCAGCAGCTTAATACCGGGACAGGGATCTGAAGCTTTCTTT. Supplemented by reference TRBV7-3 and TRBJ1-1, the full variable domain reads GAGVSQTPSNKVTEKGKYVELRCDPISGHTALYWYRQSLGQGPEFLIYFQGTGAADDSGLPNDRFFAVRPEGSVSTLKIQRTERGDSAVYLCASSLIPGQGSEAFFGQGTRLTVV.

The CDR3 nucleotides are TGTGCCAGCAGCTTTGGTTACACGGCGCAGTTCTTC. Amino acids: CASSFGYTAQFF. The rearrangement joins TRBV7-9 to TRBJ2-1, with no clear D. The CDR3 spans 12 residues. Germline V gives CDR1 SEHNR, CDR2 FQNEAQ (reference sequence). Between the trimmed V and J ends, which lost 3 bases and 12 bases, there was a span of 12 bases.

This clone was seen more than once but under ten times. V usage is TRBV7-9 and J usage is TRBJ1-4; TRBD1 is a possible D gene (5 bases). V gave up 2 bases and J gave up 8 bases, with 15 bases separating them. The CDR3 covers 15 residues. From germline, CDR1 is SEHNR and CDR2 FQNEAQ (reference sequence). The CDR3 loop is CASSLTGGIREKLFF. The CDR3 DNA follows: TGTGCCAGCAGCTTAACGGGGGGGATACGCGAAAAACTGTTTTTT. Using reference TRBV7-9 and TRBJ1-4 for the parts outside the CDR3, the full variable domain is DTGVSQNPRHKITKRGQNVTFRCDPISEHNRLYWYRQTLGQGPEFLTYFQNEAQLEKSRLLSDRFSAERPKGSFSTLEIQRTEQGDSAMYLCASSLTGGIREKLFFGSGTQLSVL.

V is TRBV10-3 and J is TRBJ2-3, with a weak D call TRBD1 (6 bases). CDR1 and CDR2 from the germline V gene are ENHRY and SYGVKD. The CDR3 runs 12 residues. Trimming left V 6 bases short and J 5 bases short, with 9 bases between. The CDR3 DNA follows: TGTGCCATCAGCGGACAGAGAGATACGCAGTATTTT. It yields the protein CAISGQRDTQYF.

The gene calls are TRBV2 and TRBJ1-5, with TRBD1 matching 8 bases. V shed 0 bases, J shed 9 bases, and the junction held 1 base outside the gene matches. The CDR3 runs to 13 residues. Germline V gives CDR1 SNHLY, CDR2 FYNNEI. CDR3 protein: CASSEATGAPQHF. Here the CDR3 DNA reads TGTGCCAGCAGTGAAGCGACAGGGGCGCCCCAGCATTTT.

The CDR3 is CAIQGEGVSQPQHF. CDR3 coding DNA: TGTGCCATCCAGGGAGAAGGGGTCAGTCAGCCCCAGCATTTT. The chain recombines TRBV10-3 with TRBJ1-5, with a possible D match to TRBD1 (5 bases). Trimming pared 8 bases from V and 6 bases from J, leaving 17 bases between. Germline CDR1 ENHRY, CDR2 SYGVKD. The CDR3 is made up of 14 amino acids.

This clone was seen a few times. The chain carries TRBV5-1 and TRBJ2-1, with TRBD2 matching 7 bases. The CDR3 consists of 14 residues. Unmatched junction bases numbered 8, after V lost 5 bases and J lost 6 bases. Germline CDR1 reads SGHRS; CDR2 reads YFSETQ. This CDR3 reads CASRMGLPSNEQFF. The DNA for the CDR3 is TGCGCCAGCAGAATGGGACTACCATCCAATGAGCAGTTCTTC.

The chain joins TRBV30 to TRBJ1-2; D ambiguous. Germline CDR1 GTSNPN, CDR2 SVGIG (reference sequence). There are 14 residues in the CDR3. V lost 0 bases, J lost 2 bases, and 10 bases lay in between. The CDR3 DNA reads TGTGCCTGGAGTGTAGGGCAGGCGAACTATGGCTACACCTTC. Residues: CAWSVGQANYGYTF. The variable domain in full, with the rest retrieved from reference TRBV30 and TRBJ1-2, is SQTIHQWPATLVQPVGSPLSLECTVEGTSNPNLYWYRQAAGRGLQLLFYSVGIGQISSEVPQNLSASRPQDRQFILSSKKLLLSDSGFYLCAWSVGQANYGYTFGSGTRLTVV.

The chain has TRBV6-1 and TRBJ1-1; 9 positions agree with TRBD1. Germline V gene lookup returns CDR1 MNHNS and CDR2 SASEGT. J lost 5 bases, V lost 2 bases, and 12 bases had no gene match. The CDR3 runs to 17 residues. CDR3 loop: CASSEILGQGPTTEAFF. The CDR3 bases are TGTGCCAGCAGTGAAATCTTGGGACAGGGACCCACGACTGAAGCTTTCTTT.

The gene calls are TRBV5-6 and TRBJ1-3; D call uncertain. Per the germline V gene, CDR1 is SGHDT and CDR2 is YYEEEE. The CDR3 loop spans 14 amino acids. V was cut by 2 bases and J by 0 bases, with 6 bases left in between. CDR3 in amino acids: CASSFSGSGNTIYF. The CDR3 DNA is TGTGCCAGCAGCTTCTCGGGCTCTGGAAACACCATATATTTT.

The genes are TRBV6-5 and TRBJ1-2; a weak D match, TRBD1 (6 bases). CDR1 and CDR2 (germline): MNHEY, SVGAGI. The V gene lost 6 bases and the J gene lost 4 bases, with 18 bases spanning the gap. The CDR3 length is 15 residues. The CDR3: CASREPLGGFYGYTF. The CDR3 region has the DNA TGTGCCAGCAGGGAGCCCTTGGGGGGCTTCTATGGCTACACCTTC.

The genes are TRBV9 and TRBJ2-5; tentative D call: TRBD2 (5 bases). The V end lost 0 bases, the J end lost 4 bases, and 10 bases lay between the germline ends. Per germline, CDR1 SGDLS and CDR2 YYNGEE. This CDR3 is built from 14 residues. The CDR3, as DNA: TGTGCCAGCAGCGTAGATACCAGCGGAGAGACCCAGTACTTC. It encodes CASSVDTSGETQYF. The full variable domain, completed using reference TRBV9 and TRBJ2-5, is DSGVTQTPKHLITATGQRVTLRCSPRSGDLSVYWYQQSLDQGLQFLIQYYNGEERAKGNILERFSAQQFPDLHSELNLSSLELGDSALYFCASSVDTSGETQYFGPGTRLLVL.

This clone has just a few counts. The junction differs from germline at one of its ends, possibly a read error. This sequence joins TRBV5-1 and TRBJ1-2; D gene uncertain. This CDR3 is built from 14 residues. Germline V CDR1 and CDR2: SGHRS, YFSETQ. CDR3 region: CASSLGIPNYGYTF. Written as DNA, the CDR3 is TGCGCCAGCAGCTTGGGGATTCCTAATTATGGCTACACCTTC. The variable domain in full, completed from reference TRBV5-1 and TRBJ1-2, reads KAGVTQTPRYLIKTRGQQVTLSCSPISGHRSVSWYQQTPGQGLQFLFEYFSETQRNKGNFPGRFSGRQFSNSRSEMNVSTLELGDSALYLCASSLGIPNYGYTFGSGTRLTVV.

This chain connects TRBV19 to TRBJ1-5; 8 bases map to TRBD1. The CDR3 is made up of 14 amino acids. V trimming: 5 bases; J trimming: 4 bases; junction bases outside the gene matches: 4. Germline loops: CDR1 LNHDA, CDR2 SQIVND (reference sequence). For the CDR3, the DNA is TGTGCCAGTAGTTCTCAGGGGGCAAATCAGCCCCAGCATTTT. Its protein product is CASSSQGANQPQHF.

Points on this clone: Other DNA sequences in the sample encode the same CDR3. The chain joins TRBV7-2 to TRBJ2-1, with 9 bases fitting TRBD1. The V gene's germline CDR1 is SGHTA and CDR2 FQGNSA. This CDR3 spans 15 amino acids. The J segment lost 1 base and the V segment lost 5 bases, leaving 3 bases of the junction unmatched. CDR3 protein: CASSADRGSYNEQFF. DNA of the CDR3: TGTGCCAGCAGCGCCGACAGGGGGTCCTACAATGAGCAGTTCTTC.

CDR3 amino acids: CASQVGNNQPQHF. DNA for the CDR3: TGTGCCAGTCAGGTAGGGAACAATCAGCCCCAGCATTTT. The V and J genes are TRBV19 and TRBJ1-5; D unclear. The CDR3 has 13 amino acids. V was trimmed by 8 bases and J by 3 bases, leaving 11 bases between them. Germline lookup yields CDR1 LNHDA and CDR2 SQIVND (reference sequence). Full variable domain (rest looked up from reference TRBV19 and TRBJ1-5): DGGITQSPKYLFRKEGQNVTLSCEQNLNHDAMYWYRQDPGQGLRLIYYSQIVNDFQKGDIAEGYSVSREKKESFPLTVTSAQKNPTAFYLCASQVGNNQPQHFGDGTRLSIL.

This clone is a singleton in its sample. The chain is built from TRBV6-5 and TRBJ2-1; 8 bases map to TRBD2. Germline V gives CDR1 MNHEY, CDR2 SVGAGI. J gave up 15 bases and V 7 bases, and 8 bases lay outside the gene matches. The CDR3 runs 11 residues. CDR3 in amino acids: CASKERELLFF. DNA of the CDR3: TGTGCCAGCAAAGAGCGGGAGCTTCTGTTCTTC.

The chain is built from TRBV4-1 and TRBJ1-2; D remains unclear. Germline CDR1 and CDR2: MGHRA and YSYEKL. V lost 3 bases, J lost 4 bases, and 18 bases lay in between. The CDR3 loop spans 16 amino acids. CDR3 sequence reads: CASSHAPRLGAYGYTF. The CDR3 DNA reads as TGCGCCAGCAGCCACGCGCCCCGGCTGGGAGCCTATGGCTACACCTTC.

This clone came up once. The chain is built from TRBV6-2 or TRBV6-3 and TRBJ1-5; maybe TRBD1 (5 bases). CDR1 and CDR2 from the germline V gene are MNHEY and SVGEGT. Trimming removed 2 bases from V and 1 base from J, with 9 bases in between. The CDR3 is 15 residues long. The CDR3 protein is CASSYQGLSNQPQHF. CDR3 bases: TGTGCCAGCAGTTACCAGGGTCTCAGCAATCAGCCCCAGCATTTT.

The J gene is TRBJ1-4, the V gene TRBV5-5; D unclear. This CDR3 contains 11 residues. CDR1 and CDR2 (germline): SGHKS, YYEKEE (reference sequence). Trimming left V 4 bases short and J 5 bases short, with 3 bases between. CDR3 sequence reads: CASSRNEKLFF. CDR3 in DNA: TGTGCCAGCAGCAGAAATGAAAAACTGTTTTTT.

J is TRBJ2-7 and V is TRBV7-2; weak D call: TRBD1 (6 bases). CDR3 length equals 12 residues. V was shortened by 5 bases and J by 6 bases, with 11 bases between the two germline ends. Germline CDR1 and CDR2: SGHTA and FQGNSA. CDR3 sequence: CASSRRGAEQYF. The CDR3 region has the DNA TGTGCCAGCAGCCGCAGGGGAGCCGAGCAGTACTTC.

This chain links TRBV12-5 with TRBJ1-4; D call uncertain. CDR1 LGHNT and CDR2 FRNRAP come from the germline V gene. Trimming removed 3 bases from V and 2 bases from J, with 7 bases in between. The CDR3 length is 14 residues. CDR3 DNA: TGTGCTAGTGGTTTCGGGCGTACTAATGAAAAACTGTTTTTT. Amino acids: CASGFGRTNEKLFF.

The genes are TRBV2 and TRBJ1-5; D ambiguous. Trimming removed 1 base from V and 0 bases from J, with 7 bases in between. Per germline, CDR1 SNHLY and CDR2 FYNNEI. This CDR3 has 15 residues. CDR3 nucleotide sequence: TGTGCCAGCAGTGAAGACAACTATAGCAATCAGCCCCAGCATTTT. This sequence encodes CASSEDNYSNQPQHF.

The CDR3 region is CSATGVLGYTF. The CDR3, as DNA: TGCAGTGCCACGGGGGTGTTAGGCTACACCTTC. V is TRBV20-1 and J is TRBJ1-2; D is perhaps TRBD1 (5 bases). Trimming took 6 bases from V and 8 from J, leaving 13 bases between them. CDR1 is DFQATT, CDR2 SNEGSKA, per germline (reference sequence). The CDR3 sequence is 11 residues long.

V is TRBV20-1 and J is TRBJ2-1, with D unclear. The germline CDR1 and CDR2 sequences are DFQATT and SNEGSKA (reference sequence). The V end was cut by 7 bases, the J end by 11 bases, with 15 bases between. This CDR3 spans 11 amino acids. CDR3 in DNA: TGCAGTGGTATTTTTATGAGACAGCAGTTCTTC. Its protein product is CSGIFMRQQFF.

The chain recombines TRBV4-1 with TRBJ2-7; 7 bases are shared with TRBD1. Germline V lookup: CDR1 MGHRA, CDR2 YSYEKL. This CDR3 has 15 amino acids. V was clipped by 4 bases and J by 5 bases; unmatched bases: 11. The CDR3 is CASSLRGQGDNEQYF. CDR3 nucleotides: TGCGCCAGCAGCCTCCGAGGGCAGGGGGACAACGAGCAGTACTTC.

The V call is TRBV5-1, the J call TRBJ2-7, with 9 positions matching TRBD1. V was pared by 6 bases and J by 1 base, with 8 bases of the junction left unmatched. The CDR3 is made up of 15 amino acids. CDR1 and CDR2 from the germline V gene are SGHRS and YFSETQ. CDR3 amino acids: CASTPGTGKSYEQYF. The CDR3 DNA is TGCGCCAGCACCCCGGGGACAGGGAAGTCCTACGAGCAGTACTTC.

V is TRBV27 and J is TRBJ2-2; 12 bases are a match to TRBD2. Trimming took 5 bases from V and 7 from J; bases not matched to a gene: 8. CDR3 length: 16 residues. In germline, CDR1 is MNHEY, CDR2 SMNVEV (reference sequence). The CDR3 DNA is TGTGCCAGCAGTCCTAGCGGGAGGGCCATGTTCGGGGAGCTGTTTTTT. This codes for CASSPSGRAMFGELFF.

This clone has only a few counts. In DNA, the CDR3 is TGCGCCAGCAGCCAGGAACGGGGCAATCAGCCCCAGCATTTT. This sequence encodes CASSQERGNQPQHF. The J gene is TRBJ1-5, the V gene TRBV4-3; D unclear. Germline values: CDR1 LGHNA, CDR2 YSLEER. V was pared by 3 bases and J by 2 bases, with 8 bases between. CDR3 length: 14 amino acids.